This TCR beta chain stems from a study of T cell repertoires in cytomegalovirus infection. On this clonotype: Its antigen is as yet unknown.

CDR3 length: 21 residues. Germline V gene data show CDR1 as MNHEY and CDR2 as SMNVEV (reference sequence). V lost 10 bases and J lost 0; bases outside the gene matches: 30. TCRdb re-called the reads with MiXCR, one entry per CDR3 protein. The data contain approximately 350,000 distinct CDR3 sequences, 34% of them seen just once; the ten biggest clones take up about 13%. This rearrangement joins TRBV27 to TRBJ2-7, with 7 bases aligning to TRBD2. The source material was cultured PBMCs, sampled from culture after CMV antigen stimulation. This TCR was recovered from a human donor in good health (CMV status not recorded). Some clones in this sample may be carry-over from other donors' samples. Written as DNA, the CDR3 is TGTGCCACCCAGTCTTACTACATGCCCGAGGTTAGCGGGTTAAGCTCCTACGAGCAGTACTTC. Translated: CATQSYYMPEVSGLSSYEQYF.